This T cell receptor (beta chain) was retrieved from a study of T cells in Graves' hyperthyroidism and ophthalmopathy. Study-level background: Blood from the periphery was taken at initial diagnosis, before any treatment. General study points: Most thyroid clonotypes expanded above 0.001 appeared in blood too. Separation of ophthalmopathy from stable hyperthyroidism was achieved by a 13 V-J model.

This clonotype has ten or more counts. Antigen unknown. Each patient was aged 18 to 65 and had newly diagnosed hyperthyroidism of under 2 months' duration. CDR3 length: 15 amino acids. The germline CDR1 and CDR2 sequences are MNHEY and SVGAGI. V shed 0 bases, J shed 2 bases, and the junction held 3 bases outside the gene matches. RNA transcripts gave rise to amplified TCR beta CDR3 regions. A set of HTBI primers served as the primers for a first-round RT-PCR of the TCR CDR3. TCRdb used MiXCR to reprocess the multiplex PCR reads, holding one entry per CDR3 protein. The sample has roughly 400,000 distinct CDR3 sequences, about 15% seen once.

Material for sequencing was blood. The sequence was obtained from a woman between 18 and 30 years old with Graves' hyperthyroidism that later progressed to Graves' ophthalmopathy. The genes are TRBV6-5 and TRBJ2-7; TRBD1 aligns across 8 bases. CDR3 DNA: TGTGCCAGCAGTTACTCTACGACAGGGGCCTACGAGCAGTACTTC. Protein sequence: CASSYSTTGAYEQYF.